This TCR beta chain was documented in a study of blood T cell repertoires in COVID-19. At the level of the study: Specimens from acute and convalescent COVID-19 originated in the United States, Italy and Spain. The cDNA or gDNA used as material had been derived from T cells, B-cell-depleted T cells, or PBMCs.

There are a few counts of this clone. In the study's own analysis: Reference gene primer amplification gave estimated nucleated cell counts. Clones were sequenced by immunoSEQ multiplex PCR, and TCRdb holds only the in-frame ones, with some missing. V and J calls and clone size come straight from that table; D and trimming were deduced from the DNA. Of roughly 230,000 clones in the sample, over 70% were seen once. Germline trimming cut 0 bases from V and 2 bases from J; bases unmatched to any gene: 8. This CDR3 has 17 residues. The V gene's germline CDR1 is SGDLS and CDR2 YYNGEE. The TCR sequence derives from a man in his forties with active or convalescent COVID-19. The V call is TRBV9, the J call TRBJ2-5, with 9 bases aligning to TRBD2. Sequenced: peripheral blood. The CDR3 nucleotides read TGTGCCAGCAGCGTAGGTGATAGCGGGGGACGACAAGAGACCCAGTACTTC. Amino acid sequence: CASSVGDSGGRQETQYF.